The 18 T cell receptor beta chains given below trace back to one sample, sequenced in a study of CD8+ T cells in alopecia areata. Sample treatment: oral pan-JAK inhibitor, 5-10 mg twice daily. Reverse transcription of extracted RNA yielded cDNA, which provided the sequencing template. Measured with immunoSEQ multiplex PCR; TCRdb has only the in-frame clones, and not every one. The data contain 150,000 or so clones, 65% of them singletons. Sequenced here: CD4+ T cells sorted from blood, sampled at week 4, from a patient treated with tofacitinib. The receptor set was obtained from a human donor with alopecia areata.

This clone has more than one count but fewer than ten. This CDR3 is CASSGSDYGYTF. CDR3 sequence (DNA): TGCGCCTCATCAGGGTCCGACTATGGCTACACCTTC. The chain recombines TRBV4-1 with TRBJ1-2; D is perhaps TRBD1 (5 bases). The germline CDR1 and CDR2 sequences are MGHRA and YSYEKL. Trimming took 11 bases from V and 3 from J, leaving 13 bases between them. The CDR3 is made up of 12 amino acids.

The V call is TRBV25-1, the J call TRBJ2-1; 12 bases map to TRBD2. Germline V gene sequence: CDR1 MGHDK, CDR2 SYGVNS. CDR3 size: 15 residues. After removal of 2 bases from V and 8 bases from J, the junction contained 4 bases not matched to a gene. The CDR3 DNA follows: TGTGCCAGCAGTGAACTAGCGGGGGGGACACATGAGCAGTTCTTC. Protein product: CASSELAGGTHEQFF.

This sequence joins TRBV29-1 and TRBJ1-5; D is unresolved. This CDR3 spans 12 amino acids. The V end was cut by 4 bases, the J end by 4 bases, with 8 bases between. Germline lookup yields CDR1 SQVTM and CDR2 ANQGSEA. The CDR3 bases are TGCAGCGTTGGGGAACCTAATCAGCCCCAGCATTTT. It yields the protein CSVGEPNQPQHF.

V and J are TRBV27 and TRBJ1-2, with D perhaps matching TRBD1 (5 bases). V gave up 5 bases and J gave up 2 bases, with 9 bases separating them. The length of the CDR3 is 13 residues. Germline CDR1 is MNHEY and CDR2 is SMNVEV (reference sequence). The CDR3 DNA reads TGTGCCAGCAGTCCGGGACTAAACTATGGCTACACCTTC. Its protein product is CASSPGLNYGYTF.

The genes are TRBV2 and TRBJ1-1; D perhaps matches TRBD1 (6 bases). Germline CDR1 SNHLY, CDR2 FYNNEI. The ends were cut back, 6 bases at V and 0 bases at J, with 11 bases in the middle. This CDR3 is built from 14 residues. The CDR3 loop reads CASRTDRLNTEAFF. The CDR3 DNA reads as TGTGCCAGCAGGACGGACAGATTGAACACTGAAGCTTTCTTT.

The chain carries TRBV30 and TRBJ1-5, with 10 bases identical to TRBD1. There are 15 residues in the CDR3. Germline-derived CDR1 and CDR2 are GTSNPN and SVGIG (reference sequence). Trimming took 2 bases from V and 3 from J; bases not matched to a gene: 4. In nucleotides, the CDR3 is TGTGCCTGGAGTATGACAGGGGGCACCAATCAGCCCCAGCATTTT. This encodes CAWSMTGGTNQPQHF.

The chain carries TRBV15 and TRBJ1-5; TRBD1 is a possible D gene (5 bases). The CDR3 covers 18 residues. The germline CDR1 and CDR2 sequences are LNHNV and YYDKDF (reference sequence). Trimming left V 2 bases short and J 0 bases short, with 17 bases between. CDR3 in amino acids: CATSRPTAGIYSNQPQHF. Here the CDR3 DNA reads TGTGCCACCAGCAGACCTACCGCAGGGATTTATAGCAATCAGCCCCAGCATTTT.

The chain is built from TRBV9 and TRBJ1-2; the D gene is possibly TRBD1 (5 bases). CDR1 SGDLS and CDR2 YYNGEE come from the germline V gene. The CDR3 is 15 residues long. The ends were cut back, 4 bases at V and 2 bases at J, with 15 bases in the middle. CDR3 sequence (DNA): TGTGCCAGCAGCCCACGGGGCAGCCAAAACTATGGCTACACCTTC. Protein sequence: CASSPRGSQNYGYTF.

The gene calls are TRBV21-1 and TRBJ2-5. TRBV21-1 is shown as a pseudogene. The CDR3 sequence is 18 residues long. Here the CDR3 DNA reads TGTGCCAGCAGCAATCCGACCCACCGAAACGAAAAACAAGAGACCCAGTACTTC. Translating it yields CASSNPTHRNEKQETQYF.

This clone was detected only a few times. The rearrangement links TRBV30 to TRBJ2-7; D is unresolved. Germline assignment: CDR1 GTSNPN and CDR2 SVGIG (reference sequence). The CDR3 is 12 residues long. V was trimmed by 5 bases and J by 2 bases, leaving 10 bases between them. The CDR3 sequence: CAWPERPYEQYF. In nucleotides, the CDR3 is TGTGCCTGGCCCGAACGCCCCTACGAGCAGTACTTC.

The rearrangement joins TRBV30 to TRBJ1-4, with a possible D match to TRBD1 (6 bases). Germline-derived CDR1 and CDR2 are GTSNPN and SVGIG (reference sequence). V was shortened by 2 bases and J by 0 bases, with 13 bases between the two germline ends. This CDR3 comprises 16 residues. Here the CDR3 reads CAWSQGHLATNEKLFF. The CDR3 nucleotides are TGTGCCTGGAGTCAGGGACATCTTGCAACTAATGAAAAACTGTTTTTT.

The chain combines TRBV30 with TRBJ1-3, with 9 bases aligning to TRBD1. J gave up 1 base and V 2 bases, and 15 bases lay outside the gene matches. Germline-derived CDR1 and CDR2 are GTSNPN and SVGIG (reference sequence). The CDR3 is 19 residues long. CDR3 DNA: TGTGCCTGGAGTTTGGGACAGGGAATATACCTACCTTCTGGAAACACCATATATTTT. Translating it yields CAWSLGQGIYLPSGNTIYF. Based on the CDR3 plus reference TRBV30 and TRBJ1-3, the full variable domain is SQTIHQWPATLVQPVGSPLSLECTVEGTSNPNLYWYRQAAGRGLQLLFYSVGIGQISSEVPQNLSASRPQDRQFILSSKKLLLSDSGFYLCAWSLGQGIYLPSGNTIYFGEGSWLTVV.

This clone came up a few times. The chain joins TRBV10-3 to TRBJ1-2; D gene ambiguous. Between the trimmed V and J ends, which lost 8 bases and 5 bases, there was a span of 9 bases. This CDR3 spans 11 amino acids. CDR1 ENHRY and CDR2 SYGVKD come from the germline V gene. Written as DNA, the CDR3 is TGTGCCATCGCCGGACCGTATGGCTACACCTTC. As protein: CAIAGPYGYTF.

The rearrangement joins TRBV30 to TRBJ1-2, with a tentative D call TRBD1 (5 bases). With 5 bases removed from V and 2 bases from J, the gap between germline ends came to 12 bases. The CDR3 runs to 13 residues. Germline CDR1 and CDR2: GTSNPN and SVGIG (reference sequence). This chain's CDR3 is CAWCREINYGYTF. DNA for the CDR3: TGTGCCTGGTGCAGGGAGATCAACTATGGCTACACCTTC.

The chain couples TRBV5-1 to TRBJ2-5; TRBD2 matches at 9 bases. V shed 2 bases and J 2 bases; nucleotides not matched to a gene: 4. Per the germline V gene, CDR1 is SGHRS and CDR2 is YFSETQ. This CDR3 region has 15 residues. CDR3 sequence: CASSFGAGGQETQYF. The CDR3, as DNA: TGCGCCAGCAGCTTTGGAGCGGGGGGTCAAGAGACCCAGTACTTC.

To note about this clone: In the same sample, other DNA sequences code for this CDR3. This sequence joins TRBV9 and TRBJ1-2; TRBD1 agrees at 8 bases. Trimming cost V 0 bases and J 2 bases; bases outside gene matches: 0. The CDR3 is 14 residues long. Germline V CDR1 and CDR2: SGDLS, YYNGEE. The CDR3 DNA follows: TGTGCCAGCAGCGTAGGACAGGGGAACTATGGCTACACCTTC. This translates into CASSVGQGNYGYTF.

The gene calls are TRBV2 and TRBJ1-2; D gene ambiguous. Germline-derived CDR1 and CDR2 are SNHLY and FYNNEI. The CDR3 consists of 13 residues. Trimming shortened V by 6 bases and J by 8 bases, and 16 bases separated the two germline ends. The chain's CDR3 is CASRRGPNVGYTF. For the CDR3, the DNA is TGTGCCAGCAGGCGTGGTCCTAACGTCGGCTACACCTTC.

This clone was recorded at least ten times. The gene calls are TRBV2 and TRBJ2-7; D is perhaps TRBD1 (7 bases). Germline values: CDR1 SNHLY, CDR2 FYNNEI. The CDR3 is 15 residues long. The germline V and J ends were trimmed by 0 bases and 5 bases, with 14 bases remaining between them. CDR3 loop: CASSEAGGQLHEQYF. CDR3 in DNA: TGTGCCAGCAGTGAAGCGGGGGGACAGTTGCACGAGCAGTACTTC.